The following is a TCR beta chain sequence with its context. The antigen remains unidentified. Other nucleotide sequences from this sample produce the same CDR3. The sample originates from a study of shared clonotypes between healthy human individuals. Study outcomes and limitations: Sharing across four donors was seen in 4.5% to 5.5% of naive CD4 clonotypes.

On sorted subsets, replicate PCRs used 150 to 250 ng DNA, or about 30,000 T cell genomes. Only in-frame clones appear in the TCRdb table, and some are missing; sequencing was by immunoSEQ multiplex PCR. The sample lists over a million clones; approximately 98.5% were seen once. CDR3 length: 13 residues. Germline V gene lookup returns CDR1 SQVTM and CDR2 ANQGSEA. V lost 4 bases to trimming and J lost 0 bases, with 9 bases between them. The source of this sequence is a young man in good health. The sample was naive CD4+ T cells sorted from blood. Stated subset: CD45RA+ positively selected. The V call is TRBV29-1, the J call TRBJ1-1, with unresolved D. The CDR3 protein is CSVAGKMNTEAFF. The CDR3 DNA follows: TGCAGCGTTGCCGGGAAAATGAACACTGAAGCTTTCTTT.